A single T cell receptor beta chain is shown here with its context. PCR employed 60 Vbeta and 13 Jbeta primers. Using immunoSEQ multiplex PCR, the repertoire was profiled, and TCRdb retains in-frame clones only, with some absent. Here the sample spans approximately 150,000 clones, 81% being singletons. This sample was taken from a study of cytomegalovirus exposure and HLA in healthy donors. Sample: PBMCs. The clonotype originates from a woman between 50 and 59 years old in good health and CMV-seronegative.

This CDR3 reads CASSVDPGSFYEQFF. The CDR3 DNA sequence: TGTGCCAGCAGCGTAGACCCCGGGAGTTTCTATGAGCAGTTCTTC. This chain uses TRBV9 with TRBJ2-1; maybe TRBD2 (6 bases). In germline, CDR1 is SGDLS, CDR2 YYNGEE. This CDR3 has 15 residues. Trimming left V 0 bases short and J 8 bases short, with 15 bases between.